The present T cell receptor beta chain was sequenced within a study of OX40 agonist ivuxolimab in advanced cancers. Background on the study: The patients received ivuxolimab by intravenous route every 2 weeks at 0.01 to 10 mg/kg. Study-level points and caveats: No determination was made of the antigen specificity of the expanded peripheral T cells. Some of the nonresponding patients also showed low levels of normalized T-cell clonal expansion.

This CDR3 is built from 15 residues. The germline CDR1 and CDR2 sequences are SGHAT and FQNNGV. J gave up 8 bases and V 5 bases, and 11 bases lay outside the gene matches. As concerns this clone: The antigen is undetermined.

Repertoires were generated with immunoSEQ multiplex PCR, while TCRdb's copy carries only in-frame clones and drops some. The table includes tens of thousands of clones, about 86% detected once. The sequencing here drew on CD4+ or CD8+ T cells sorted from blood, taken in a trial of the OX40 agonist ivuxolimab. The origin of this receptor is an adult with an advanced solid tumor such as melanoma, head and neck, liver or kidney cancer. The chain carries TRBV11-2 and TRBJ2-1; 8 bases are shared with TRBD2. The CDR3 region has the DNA TGTGCCAGCAGCGCCGGACTAGCCGTGAGAGATGAGCAGTTCTTC. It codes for CASSAGLAVRDEQFF. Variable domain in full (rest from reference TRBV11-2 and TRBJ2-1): EAGVAQSPRYKIIEKRQSVAFWCNPISGHATLYWYQQILGQGPKLLIQFQNNGVVDDSQLPKDRFSAERLKGVDSTLKIQPAKLEDSAVYLCASSAGLAVRDEQFFGPGTRLTVL.